This T cell receptor (beta chain) comes out of a study of human T cells and chemical hapten exposure (dated by TCRdb to the early 2020s). General notes on the study: For sensitization, 2% DPC in acetone was applied to an approximately 2 cm by approximately 2 cm area of upper inner arm skin. Patients additionally received weekly therapeutic DPC doses to the scalp throughout the approximately 24-week study period. Patch testing was done on the upper back using Finn chambers containing 0.01% DPC, and results were scored after 6 days according to International Contact Dermatitis Research Group standards. Alopecia areata with under or over 50% scalp involvement, alopecia totalis and alopecia universalis were represented in the patient cohort, which was mostly female. Libraries were pooled for sequencing, and variation in per-sample TCR yields was attributed mainly to small differences in library volumes within the pool. The study tracked peripheral blood TCR repertoire changes in vivo during primary and secondary sensitization to the hapten diphenylcyclopropenone (DPC) in alopecia patients. Blood was sampled from patients pre-sensitization (week 0) and at 2, 6 and about 24 weeks after DPC sensitization. Blood for TCR sequencing was provided by twenty-nine alopecia patients at one to four time points (pre-sensitization, 2, 6 and 24 weeks). For every blood RNA sample, sequencing covered both the TCR alpha and TCR beta chains.

The time point label for this specimen denotes: patch test 1, 2 weeks after DPC sensitization. According to the study, the label for this sample's treatment or condition signals: therapeutic diphenylcyclopropenone sensitization with weekly scalp DPC. Total RNA was isolated from unfractionated whole blood collected in Tempus Blood RNA tubes. At every patch-test visit, the blood draw took place before the patch test was put on. Patients were considered eligible if aged 18 to 70, diagnosed with alopecia and deemed suitable for DPC therapy, and patients were excluded if pregnant. The receptor library was made with RACE. The run used a NextSeq 500. During library preparation, unique molecular identifiers were attached to individual cDNA molecules so that TCRs could be counted in a quantitative, reproducible way. The original methods were these. The median number of TCRs per sample was 95,638, ranging from roughly 23,224 to 690,600. The Decombinator software suite was used to annotate the V, J and CDR3 of the TCR reads. For PS versus PT1 abundance plots, all samples were subsampled to the same number of TCRs (28,000). TCRs were defined as expanded if absent before sensitization and observed at least eight times at the 2-week time point. TCRdb reworked the public reads: Q25 trimming with fastp, MiXCR clone assembly, productive beta chains retained. Rows are combined by CDR3 protein, so each entry shows the most common genes and DNA. TCRdb's processing, not the study's, gives the V and J calls here. The sample records under 60,000 distinct CDR3 sequences, about 11% of which are singletons. Approximately 2% of the sample goes to the ten largest clones.

The table lists this clonotype with a few counts. The antigen it binds to is not known. No base quality information exists; no much larger clone differs at one position. The study at large found these results: Patch test score was positively correlated with the number of PT1 expanded TCRs, with significance at thresholds 8, 16 and 32 but not at 4. Compared with pre-sensitization or healthy control sets, expanded TCRs formed significantly more large CDR3 similarity clusters, which is consistent with antigen-driven responses. After repeated subsampling, the strength of the expansion versus patch-test correlation and the threshold at which it became significant changed. DPC sensitization did not change how many TCRs were above 1 in 1000 frequency, and no evidence was found of alterations in global repertoire structure. Alopecia, a presumed autoimmune disease, was present in all patients, so the immune response of the patients might differ from that of healthy individuals.

The sample here was whole blood, taken in connection with sensitization to the hapten diphenylcyclopropenone (DPC). The sequence came from a woman aged 35 to 49 with alopecia areata. Some clones in this sample may be carry-over from other donors' samples.

The CDR3 here reads CASSRGSGGYNEQFF. The nucleotide sequence reads as follows: TGTGCCAGCAGCCGTGGGTCAGGGGGCTACAATGAGCAGTTCTTC. This chain joins TRBV7-9 to TRBJ2-1; 7 central bases correspond to TRBD1. V is trimmed back by 5 bases and J by 3 bases, and the junction contains 7 bases that no gene match accounts for. From the cysteine up to the phenylalanine, the CDR3 has a length of 15 residues. The read is trimmed to its CDR3 DNA, 45 bases read in frame from base 1. Based on the germline V gene (reference sequence), the CDR1 and CDR2 sequences are SEHNR and FQNEAQ.